Following are 19 T cell receptor beta chains from one sample sequenced in a study of cytomegalovirus exposure and HLA in healthy donors. Here immunoSEQ multiplex PCR was the method, and the copy in TCRdb shows in-frame clones only, minus some. The table records 150,000 to 200,000 clones, around nine tenths of them present only once. The source material was PBMCs. The source is a woman between 18 and 29 years old in good health and CMV-seropositive.

The chain uses TRBV28 and TRBJ2-7; tentative D call: TRBD1 (5 bases). CDR1 is MDHEN, CDR2 SYDVKM, per germline. Between the trimmed V and J ends, which lost 5 bases and 3 bases, there was a span of 11 bases. CDR3 length: 13 amino acids. In DNA, the CDR3 is TGTGCCAGCAGTAAAACAGGTGACTACGAGCAGTACTTC. Its protein is CASSKTGDYEQYF.

CDR3 bases: TGTGCCACCAGCTTCAACCAGGGAGGTAATCAGCCCCAGCATTTT. This codes for CATSFNQGGNQPQHF. V is TRBV15 and J is TRBJ1-5; perhaps TRBD1 as D (5 bases). The CDR3 spans 15 residues. Germline V gene data show CDR1 as LNHNV and CDR2 as YYDKDF (reference sequence). Trimming stripped 5 bases from V and 4 bases from J, with 15 bases between.

This clone appeared once. This chain links TRBV9 with TRBJ2-5, with 7 bases lining up with TRBD2. V was clipped by 2 bases and J by 4 bases; unmatched bases: 5. The CDR3 extends over 14 amino acids. Germline lookup yields CDR1 SGDLS and CDR2 YYNGEE. The CDR3 protein is CASSVSGYSETQYF. CDR3 sequence (DNA): TGTGCCAGCAGCGTTAGCGGGTATTCAGAGACCCAGTACTTC.

The chain is built from TRBV7-2 and TRBJ1-2; weak D call: TRBD1 (6 bases). The CDR3 is 16 residues long. The germline gives CDR1 SGHTA, CDR2 FQGNSA. V lost 6 bases, J lost 5 bases, and 22 bases lay in between. DNA for the CDR3: TGTGCCAGCAGTCGTAGTAGGACAGAGTCCATTTATGGCTACACCTTC. Translating gives CASSRSRTESIYGYTF.

This chain joins TRBV29-1 and TRBJ1-4; 8 nucleotides match TRBD1. Germline CDR1 reads SQVTM; CDR2 reads ANQGSEA. V lost 6 bases, J lost 4 bases, and 7 bases stayed unmatched. The CDR3 spans 14 residues. The CDR3: CSVKRDRSNEKLFF. The CDR3 nucleotides are TGCAGCGTAAAAAGGGACAGGAGTAATGAAAAACTGTTTTTT.

This clone was seen just once. The chain combines TRBV19 with TRBJ2-7; 7 bases are shared with TRBD1. Unmatched junction bases numbered 6, after V lost 5 bases and J lost 2 bases. The CDR3 covers 14 residues. Per germline, CDR1 LNHDA and CDR2 SQIVND (reference sequence). The CDR3 DNA sequence: TGTGCCAGTAGTGCGCCGGGACAGACCTACGAGCAGTACTTC. Translated, it gives CASSAPGQTYEQYF.

CDR3 sequence (DNA): TGTGCCAGTAGTATGGAGGGCCACGGCTATGGCTACACCTTC. Translated, it gives CASSMEGHGYGYTF. The rearrangement links TRBV19 to TRBJ1-2, with D unclear. The CDR3 has 14 amino acids. V lost 3 bases, J lost 4 bases, and 12 bases lay in between. Germline loops: CDR1 LNHDA, CDR2 SQIVND (reference sequence). The whole variable domain, filled in from reference TRBV19 and TRBJ1-2, reads DGGITQSPKYLFRKEGQNVTLSCEQNLNHDAMYWYRQDPGQGLRLIYYSQIVNDFQKGDIAEGYSVSREKKESFPLTVTSAQKNPTAFYLCASSMEGHGYGYTFGSGTRLTVV.

The rearrangement joins TRBV27 to TRBJ2-1; no clear D gene. Germline CDR1 MNHEY, CDR2 SMNVEV (reference sequence). V lost 1 base and J lost 6, with 10 bases in between. The length of the CDR3 is 14 residues. CDR3 region: CASSLYDSPNEQFF. In DNA, the CDR3 is TGTGCCAGCAGTTTATACGATAGCCCCAATGAGCAGTTCTTC.

The chain employs TRBV2 and TRBJ2-3; tentative D call: TRBD1 (5 bases). Deletions cut 1 base from V and 4 bases from J, with 12 bases between. The CDR3 is 15 residues long. Germline assignment: CDR1 SNHLY and CDR2 FYNNEI. The CDR3 bases are TGTGCCAGCAGTGAAGTTACAGGTCGAGCAGATACGCAGTATTTT. Translated, it gives CASSEVTGRADTQYF.

This sequence joins TRBV11-3 and TRBJ2-1, with 9 bases identical to TRBD1. The CDR3 covers 17 residues. V dropped 3 bases and J dropped 0; count of bases not matched to a gene: 6. Germline V gene data show CDR1 as SGHNT and CDR2 as YENEEA. CDR3: CASSFGTGINSYNEQFF. For the CDR3, the DNA is TGTGCCAGCAGCTTCGGGACAGGGATAAACTCCTACAATGAGCAGTTCTTC.

This clone was counted once. V usage is TRBV7-2 and J usage is TRBJ2-2; no reliable D call. CDR3 length equals 15 residues. V was clipped by 5 bases and J by 3 bases, with 13 bases between them. Germline lookup yields CDR1 SGHTA and CDR2 FQGNSA. The CDR3 DNA reads as TGTGCCAGCAGCCCATCCCCCGGGTACACCGGGGAGCTGTTTTTT. Translating gives CASSPSPGYTGELFF.

The chain joins TRBV5-1 to TRBJ2-1, with TRBD2 matching over 7 bases. The CDR3 runs 16 residues. V was clipped by 3 bases and J by 8 bases; unmatched bases: 14. Germline V CDR1 and CDR2: SGHRS, YFSETQ. The CDR3 loop reads CASSSLGGRSLHEQFF. In DNA form, the CDR3 reads TGCGCCAGCAGCTCCCTGGGGGGGAGGTCTCTACATGAGCAGTTCTTC.

The chain carries TRBV6-1 and TRBJ2-5, with D tentatively TRBD2 (6 bases). From germline, CDR1 is MNHNS and CDR2 SASEGT. V lost 1 base, J lost 6 bases, and 18 bases lay in between. CDR3 length: 16 amino acids. The CDR3 loop is CASSEDGGRKGKTQYF. The DNA for the CDR3 is TGTGCCAGCAGTGAAGATGGGGGGAGGAAGGGGAAGACCCAGTACTTC.

In this sample, this clone turned up once. The rearrangement uses TRBV28 and TRBJ2-7; possibly TRBD1 for D (6 bases). Trimming left V 4 bases short and J 0 bases short, with 13 bases between. The germline V gene encodes CDR1 MDHEN and CDR2 SYDVKM. The CDR3 consists of 15 residues. The CDR3 nucleotides read TGTGCCAGCAGTTCCCCGACAGGTAGCTCCTACGAGCAGTACTTC. This sequence encodes CASSSPTGSSYEQYF.

This clone is a singleton in its sample. This chain connects TRBV4-1 to TRBJ2-7; the match to TRBD2 covers 12 bases. The CDR3 consists of 17 residues. The ends lost 3 bases at V and 4 bases at J; junction bases unmatched: 10. Germline values: CDR1 MGHRA, CDR2 YSYEKL. CDR3 DNA: TGCGCCAGCAGCCATGGGGGACTAGCGGGTTATCTATACGAGCAGTACTTC. Residues: CASSHGGLAGYLYEQYF.

V gene TRBV4-2 combines with J gene TRBJ2-3; TRBD1 matches at 8 bases. V was clipped by 0 bases and J by 2 bases; unmatched bases: 7. The CDR3 contains 17 residues. Germline CDR1 LGHNA, CDR2 YNFKEQ. CDR3 in amino acids: CASSQEGTGGPTDTQYF. Here the CDR3 DNA reads TGTGCCAGCAGCCAAGAGGGGACAGGAGGCCCCACAGATACGCAGTATTTT.

This chain connects TRBV18 to TRBJ2-7, with TRBD1 matching over 8 bases. CDR3 size: 15 residues. Per germline, CDR1 KGHSH and CDR2 LQKENI. J gave up 2 bases and V 6 bases, and 9 bases lay outside the gene matches. CDR3 in DNA: TGTGCCAGCTCTCAACGGGACAGGAATGCCTACGAGCAGTACTTC. This encodes CASSQRDRNAYEQYF.

This clone was found once. J is TRBJ2-1 and V is TRBV7-6, with 11 bases aligning to TRBD2. The CDR3 loop spans 16 amino acids. Germline loops: CDR1 SGHVS, CDR2 FNYEAQ. V shed 5 bases, J shed 4 bases, and the junction held 7 bases outside the gene matches. The CDR3 DNA reads TGTGCCAGCAGCCCCTCCGGGACTAGCGGTTACAATGAGCAGTTCTTC. It translates to CASSPSGTSGYNEQFF.

The gene calls are TRBV27 and TRBJ2-7; D perhaps matches TRBD1 (7 bases). The germline CDR1 and CDR2 sequences are MNHEY and SMNVEV (reference sequence). The CDR3 length is 13 residues. Trimming stripped 3 bases from V and 3 bases from J, with 9 bases between. CDR3 amino acids: CASSFQGGYEQYF. The CDR3 DNA reads TGTGCCAGCAGTTTCCAGGGGGGCTACGAGCAGTACTTC.